Each of the 24 T cell receptor beta chains below was sequenced from the same sample in a study of blood T cell repertoires in COVID-19. Sequencing was performed with immunoSEQ multiplex PCR; in TCRdb, only in-frame clones are kept and a portion is missing. Of 150,000 to 200,000 clones in the sample, around nine tenths were seen once. The sample was peripheral blood. The source of these receptors is a human donor in a cohort sampled during active COVID-19.

The V and J genes are TRBV30 and TRBJ1-6, with D perhaps matching TRBD1 (6 bases). V was cut by 6 bases and J by 7 bases, with 19 bases left in between. This CDR3 spans 15 amino acids. Germline V CDR1 and CDR2: GTSNPN, SVGIG (reference sequence). CDR3 in amino acids: CACPQGPSGNSPLHF. CDR3 DNA: TGTGCCTGCCCACAGGGCCCCTCGGGAAATTCACCCCTCCACTTT.

The chain couples TRBV10-3 to TRBJ2-3, with D maybe TRBD2 (7 bases). Trimming took off 3 bases at V and 6 bases at J, with 16 bases between the two ends. Per the germline V gene, CDR1 is ENHRY and CDR2 is SYGVKD. The CDR3 sequence is 15 residues long. CDR3 region: CAISEYRGGGDTQYF. The CDR3 coding sequence is TGTGCCATCAGTGAATACCGCGGGGGCGGGGATACGCAGTATTTT.

This clone has just one count. The chain carries TRBV3-1 (or the pseudogene TRBV3-2) and TRBJ2-7; 8 bases map to TRBD2. Germline V gene lookup returns CDR1 LGHDT and CDR2 YNNKEL (reference sequence). The CDR3 is made up of 16 amino acids. V shed 4 bases and J 7 bases; nucleotides not matched to a gene: 15. CDR3 sequence reads: CASSLRTSKTSGEQYF. The CDR3 DNA reads TGTGCCAGCAGCCTACGGACTAGCAAGACGTCGGGGGAGCAGTACTTC.

Regarding this clone: The same CDR3 also results from other DNA sequences found in this sample. This chain links TRBV30 with TRBJ1-5; D call uncertain. Germline lookup yields CDR1 GTSNPN and CDR2 SVGIG (reference sequence). V was cut by 0 bases and J by 4 bases, with 7 bases left in between. This CDR3 comprises 13 residues. The CDR3: CAWSVRDNQPQHF. The DNA for the CDR3 is TGTGCCTGGAGTGTAAGAGATAATCAGCCCCAGCATTTT.

This clone has only a few counts. The chain combines TRBV24-1 with TRBJ2-2, with D perhaps matching TRBD2 (5 bases). This CDR3 is 14 amino acids long. Trimming took 5 bases from V and 1 from J, leaving 7 bases between them. The germline CDR1 and CDR2 sequences are KGHDR and SFDVKD. The CDR3 here is CATSGRGNTGELFF. In nucleotides, the CDR3 is TGTGCCACCAGTGGTCGGGGGAACACCGGGGAGCTGTTTTTT.

This chain links TRBV7-2 with TRBJ2-1, with 8 bases that match TRBD2. Trimming took 1 base from V and 4 from J; bases not matched to a gene: 9. In germline, CDR1 is SGHTA, CDR2 FQGNSA. This CDR3 has 17 amino acids. The CDR3 DNA is TGTGCCAGCAGCTTAGGTTTTGGGCGGGGGGTATACAATGAGCAGTTCTTC. This gives the protein CASSLGFGRGVYNEQFF.

V is TRBV7-9 and J is TRBJ2-7, with no clear D. The CDR3 covers 13 residues. Germline assignment: CDR1 SEHNR and CDR2 FQNEAQ (reference sequence). Trimming took 4 bases from V and 6 from J, leaving 13 bases between them. Here the CDR3 DNA reads TGTGCCAGCAGCTATCTCCCGGTGAGCGAGCAGTACTTC. Amino acids: CASSYLPVSEQYF.

This clone appeared once. The genes are TRBV5-6 and TRBJ2-2, with 7 bases lining up with TRBD2. CDR3 size: 15 residues. The V segment lost 3 bases and the J segment 1 base; nucleotides outside the gene matches: 3. Looked up from germline, CDR1 is SGHDT and CDR2 is YYEEEE. Written as DNA, the CDR3 is TGTGCCAGCAGCTGGACTAGTCGGAACACCGGGGAGCTGTTTTTT. This translates into CASSWTSRNTGELFF.

V usage is TRBV19 and J usage is TRBJ2-1; the match to TRBD1 covers 8 bases. CDR3 length equals 12 residues. The V segment lost 11 bases and the J segment 3 bases; nucleotides outside the gene matches: 3. CDR1 and CDR2 from the germline V gene are LNHDA and SQIVND (reference sequence). CDR3 in amino acids: CAARGLYNEQFF. CDR3 nucleotides: TGTGCCGCCAGGGGGCTCTACAATGAGCAGTTCTTC.

The rearrangement joins TRBV19 to TRBJ2-2; TRBD1 agrees at 11 bases. The CDR3 has 17 residues. Germline V gives CDR1 LNHDA, CDR2 SQIVND (reference sequence). The V gene end was trimmed by 4 bases and the J gene end by 6 bases; junction bases not matched to a gene: 10. DNA for the CDR3: TGTGCCAGTAGTACTCAAGCAGGACAGGGGGCCCCCGGGGAGCTGTTTTTT. This sequence encodes CASSTQAGQGAPGELFF.

The chain uses TRBV29-1 and TRBJ1-2; D uncertain. CDR1 is SQVTM, CDR2 ANQGSEA, per germline. V dropped 2 bases and J dropped 5 bases, with 15 bases sitting between them. CDR3 size: 14 residues. The CDR3 loop reads CSVEKSGGFYGYTF. CDR3 coding DNA: TGCAGCGTTGAAAAGTCGGGTGGGTTTTATGGCTACACCTTC.

This chain joins TRBV7-2 and TRBJ2-3, with 7 bases lining up with TRBD2. This CDR3 has 17 residues. Germline CDR1 reads SGHTA; CDR2 reads FQGNSA. J was trimmed by 2 bases and V by 7 bases; bases with no gene match: 15. The CDR3 nucleotides read TGTGCCAGCACCCCACTGGGGGGAGGGAGGTACACAGATACGCAGTATTTT. Translation: CASTPLGGGRYTDTQYF.

Here the CDR3 reads CSVEWAHEQYF. The CDR3 DNA reads TGCAGCGTTGAGTGGGCCCACGAGCAGTACTTC. The chain links TRBV29-1 to TRBJ2-7; no reliable D call. Trimming removed 3 bases from V and 5 bases from J, with 8 bases in between. The CDR3 is 11 residues long. CDR1 is SQVTM, CDR2 ANQGSEA, per germline.

This chain joins TRBV5-5 and TRBJ1-5; D is unresolved. Trimming pared 1 base from V and 4 bases from J, leaving 12 bases between. Germline V gives CDR1 SGHKS, CDR2 YYEKEE (reference sequence). The CDR3 length is 15 residues. CDR3 in DNA: TGTGCCAGCAGCTTGAGAGCCGGCGGGAATCAGCCCCAGCATTTT. Its protein is CASSLRAGGNQPQHF.

The chain carries TRBV7-2 and TRBJ1-2; 9 nucleotides line up with TRBD1. The CDR3 extends over 17 amino acids. V was pared by 0 bases and J by 4 bases, with 9 bases of the junction left unmatched. Germline V gene data show CDR1 as SGHTA and CDR2 as FQGNSA. The CDR3 DNA sequence: TGTGCCAGCAGCTTAGCGTCCCCGGACAGGGGAGGCTATGGCTACACCTTC. The encoded protein is CASSLASPDRGGYGYTF. Variable domain in full (rest from reference TRBV7-2 and TRBJ1-2): GAGVSQSPSNKVTEKGKDVELRCDPISGHTALYWYRQSLGQGLEFLIYFQGNSAPDKSGLPSDRFSAERTGGSVSTLTIQRTQQEDSAVYLCASSLASPDRGGYGYTFGSGTRLTVV.

The J gene is TRBJ2-2, the V gene TRBV9; 7 bases are a match to TRBD1. V lost 1 base and J lost 1; bases outside the gene matches: 1. This CDR3 comprises 15 residues. Germline-derived CDR1 and CDR2 are SGDLS and YYNGEE. For the CDR3, the DNA is TGTGCCAGCAGCGTACAGGGGGTGAACACCGGGGAGCTGTTTTTT. Its protein product is CASSVQGVNTGELFF. The full variable domain, with the rest looked up from reference TRBV9 and TRBJ2-2, is DSGVTQTPKHLITATGQRVTLRCSPRSGDLSVYWYQQSLDQGLQFLIQYYNGEERAKGNILERFSAQQFPDLHSELNLSSLELGDSALYFCASSVQGVNTGELFFGEGSRLTVL.

The genes are TRBV29-1 and TRBJ1-5; 7 bases match TRBD1. Germline V gene sequence: CDR1 SQVTM, CDR2 ANQGSEA. J gave up 3 bases and V 4 bases, and 3 bases lay outside the gene matches. The CDR3 spans 13 residues. Written as DNA, the CDR3 is TGCAGCGTTGGACAGGGTGACAATCAGCCCCAGCATTTT. It encodes CSVGQGDNQPQHF.

V usage is TRBV5-8 and J usage is TRBJ1-5; TRBD1 might be the D (5 bases). V was clipped by 7 bases and J by 4 bases, with 6 bases between them. The CDR3 sequence is 11 residues long. The V gene's germline CDR1 is SGHTS and CDR2 YDEGEE. The CDR3 region is CASGQNQPQHF. CDR3 sequence (DNA): TGTGCCAGCGGACAAAATCAGCCCCAGCATTTT. Supplemented by reference TRBV5-8 and TRBJ1-5, the full variable domain reads EAGVTQSPTHLIKTRGQQATLRCSPISGHTSVYWYQQALGLGLQFLLWYDEGEERNRGNFPPRFSGRQFPNYSSELNVNALELEDSALYLCASGQNQPQHFGDGTRLSIL.

This chain connects TRBV24-1 to TRBJ1-1; D call uncertain. There are 13 residues in the CDR3. Trimming took 8 bases from V and 1 from J, leaving 10 bases between them. Germline loops: CDR1 KGHDR, CDR2 SFDVKD. The CDR3 nucleotides read TGTGCCACCAAGGAGGGTGCGAACACTGAAGCTTTCTTT. It specifies CATKEGANTEAFF.

V is TRBV2 and J is TRBJ2-5; 9 nucleotides agree with TRBD2. Germline-derived CDR1 and CDR2 are SNHLY and FYNNEI. With 1 base clipped from V and 7 bases from J, the junction kept 7 bases outside the gene matches. CDR3 size: 15 residues. CDR3 bases: TGTGCCAGCAGTGAAGTTTCTAGCGGGACGGGGACCCAGTACTTC. It specifies CASSEVSSGTGTQYF.

The chain combines TRBV19 with TRBJ2-5, with 11 bases aligning to TRBD2. The V gene's germline CDR1 is LNHDA and CDR2 SQIVND (reference sequence). The CDR3 runs to 15 residues. V was clipped by 5 bases and J by 5 bases; unmatched bases: 7. The CDR3 region has the DNA TGTGCCAGTAGTTTACCGGGACTAGCGGAGGAGACCCAGTACTTC. This gives the protein CASSLPGLAEETQYF. Complete variable domain (other parts from reference TRBV19 and TRBJ2-5): DGGITQSPKYLFRKEGQNVTLSCEQNLNHDAMYWYRQDPGQGLRLIYYSQIVNDFQKGDIAEGYSVSREKKESFPLTVTSAQKNPTAFYLCASSLPGLAEETQYFGPGTRLLVL.

J is TRBJ2-7 and V is TRBV27, with 9 nucleotides matching TRBD1. The CDR3 totals 13 residues. J was trimmed by 7 bases and V by 6 bases; bases with no gene match: 7. Germline V gene sequence: CDR1 MNHEY, CDR2 SMNVEV (reference sequence). In DNA form, the CDR3 reads TGTGCCAGCAGGAACGCCGGGACAGGGGAGCAGTACTTC. Translated, it gives CASRNAGTGEQYF.

The chain employs TRBV25-1 and TRBJ2-7, with D possibly matching TRBD2 (6 bases). The CDR3 loop spans 15 amino acids. V was pared by 1 base and J by 1 base, with 11 bases between. The V gene's germline CDR1 is MGHDK and CDR2 SYGVNS. The CDR3 reads CASSESGEASYEQYF. In nucleotides, the CDR3 is TGTGCCAGCAGTGAATCGGGGGAGGCTTCCTACGAGCAGTACTTC.

The rearrangement joins TRBV30 to TRBJ1-2; D call uncertain. This CDR3 spans 14 amino acids. Germline CDR1 GTSNPN, CDR2 SVGIG (reference sequence). V gave up 3 bases and J gave up 0 bases, with 11 bases separating them. The CDR3 DNA is TGTGCCTGGAGGTCAGTGCCGTCTAACTATGGCTACACCTTC. Its translation: CAWRSVPSNYGYTF.